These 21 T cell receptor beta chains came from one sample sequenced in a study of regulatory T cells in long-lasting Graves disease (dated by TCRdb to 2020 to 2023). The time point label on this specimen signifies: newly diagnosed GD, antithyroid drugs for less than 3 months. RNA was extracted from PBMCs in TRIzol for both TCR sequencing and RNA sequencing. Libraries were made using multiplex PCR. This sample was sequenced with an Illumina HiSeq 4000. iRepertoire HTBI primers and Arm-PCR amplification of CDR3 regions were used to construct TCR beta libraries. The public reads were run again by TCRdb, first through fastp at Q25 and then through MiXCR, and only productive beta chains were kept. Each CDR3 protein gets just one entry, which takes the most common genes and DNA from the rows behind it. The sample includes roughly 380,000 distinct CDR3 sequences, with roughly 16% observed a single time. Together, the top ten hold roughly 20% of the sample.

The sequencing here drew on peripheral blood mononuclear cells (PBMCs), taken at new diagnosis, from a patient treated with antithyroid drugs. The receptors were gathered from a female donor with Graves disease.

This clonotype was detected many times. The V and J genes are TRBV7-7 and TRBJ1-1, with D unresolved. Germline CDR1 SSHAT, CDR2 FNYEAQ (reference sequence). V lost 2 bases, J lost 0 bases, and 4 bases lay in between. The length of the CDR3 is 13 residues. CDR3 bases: TGTGCCAGCAGCTTATCAATGAACACTGAAGCTTTCTTT. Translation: CASSLSMNTEAFF.

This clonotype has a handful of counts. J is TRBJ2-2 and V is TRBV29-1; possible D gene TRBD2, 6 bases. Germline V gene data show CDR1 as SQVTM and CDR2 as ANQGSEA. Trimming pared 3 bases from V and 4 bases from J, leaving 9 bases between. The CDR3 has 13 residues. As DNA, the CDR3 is TGCAGCGTTGACGGGGGAATCACCGGGGAGCTGTTTTTT. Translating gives CSVDGGITGELFF.

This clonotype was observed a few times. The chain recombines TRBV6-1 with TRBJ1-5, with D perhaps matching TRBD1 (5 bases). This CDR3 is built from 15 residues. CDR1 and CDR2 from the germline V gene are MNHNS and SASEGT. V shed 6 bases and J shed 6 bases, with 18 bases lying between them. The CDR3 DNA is TGTGCCAGCAGCCCATCAGGGTATGTGGCTCAGCCCCAGCATTTT. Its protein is CASSPSGYVAQPQHF.

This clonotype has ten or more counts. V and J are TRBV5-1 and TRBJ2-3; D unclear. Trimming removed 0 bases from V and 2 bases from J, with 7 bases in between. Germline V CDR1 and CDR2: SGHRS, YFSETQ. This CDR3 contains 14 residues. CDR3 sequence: CASSLEVLTDTQYF. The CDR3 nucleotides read TGCGCCAGCAGCTTGGAAGTACTCACAGATACGCAGTATTTT.

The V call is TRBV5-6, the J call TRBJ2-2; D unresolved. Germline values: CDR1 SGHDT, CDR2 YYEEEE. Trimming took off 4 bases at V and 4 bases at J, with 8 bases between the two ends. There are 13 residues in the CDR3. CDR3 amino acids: CASSGSGTGELFF. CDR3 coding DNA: TGTGCCAGCAGCGGGTCGGGCACCGGGGAGCTGTTTTTT. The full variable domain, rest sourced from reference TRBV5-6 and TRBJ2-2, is DAGVTQSPTHLIKTRGQQVTLRCSPKSGHDTVSWYQQALGQGPQFIFQYYEEEERQRGNFPDRFSGHQFPNYSSELNVNALLLGDSALYLCASSGSGTGELFFGEGSRLTVL.

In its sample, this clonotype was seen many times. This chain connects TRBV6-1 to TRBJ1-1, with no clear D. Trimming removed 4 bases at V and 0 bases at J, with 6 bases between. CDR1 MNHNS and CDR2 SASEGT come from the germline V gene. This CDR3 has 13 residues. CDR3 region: CASSALVNTEAFF. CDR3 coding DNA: TGTGCCAGCAGTGCTTTGGTGAACACTGAAGCTTTCTTT.

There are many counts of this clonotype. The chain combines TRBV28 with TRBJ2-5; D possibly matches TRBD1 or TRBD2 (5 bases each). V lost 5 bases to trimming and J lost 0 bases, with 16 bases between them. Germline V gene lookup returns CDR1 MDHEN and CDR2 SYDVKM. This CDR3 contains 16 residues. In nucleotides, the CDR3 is TGTGCCAGCAGTCACGGACGGGGCCTGTACCAAGAGACCCAGTACTTC. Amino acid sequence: CASSHGRGLYQETQYF. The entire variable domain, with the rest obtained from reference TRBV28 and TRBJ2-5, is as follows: DVKVTQSSRYLVKRTGEKVFLECVQDMDHENMFWYRQDPGLGLRLIYFSYDVKMKEKGDIPEGYSVSREKKERFSLILESASTNQTSMYLCASSHGRGLYQETQYFGPGTRLLVL.

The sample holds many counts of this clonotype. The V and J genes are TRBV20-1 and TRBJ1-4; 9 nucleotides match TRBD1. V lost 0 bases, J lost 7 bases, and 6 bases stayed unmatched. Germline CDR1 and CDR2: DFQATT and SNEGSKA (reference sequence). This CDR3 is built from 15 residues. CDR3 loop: CSARDPGQGREKLFF. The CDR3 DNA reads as TGCAGTGCTAGAGACCCGGGACAGGGACGTGAAAAACTGTTTTTT.

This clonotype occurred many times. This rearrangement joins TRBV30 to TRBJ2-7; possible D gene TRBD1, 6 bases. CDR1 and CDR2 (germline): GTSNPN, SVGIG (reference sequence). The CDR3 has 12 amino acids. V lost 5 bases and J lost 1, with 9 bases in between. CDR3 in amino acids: CAWDQGSYEQYF. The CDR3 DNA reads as TGTGCCTGGGATCAGGGGTCCTACGAGCAGTACTTC.

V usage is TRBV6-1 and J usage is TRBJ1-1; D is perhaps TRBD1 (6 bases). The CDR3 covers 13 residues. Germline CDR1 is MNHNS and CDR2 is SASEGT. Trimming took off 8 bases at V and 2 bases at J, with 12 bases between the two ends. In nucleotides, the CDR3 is TGTGCCAGCCTCAGGGGCTACAACACTGAAGCTTTCTTT. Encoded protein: CASLRGYNTEAFF.

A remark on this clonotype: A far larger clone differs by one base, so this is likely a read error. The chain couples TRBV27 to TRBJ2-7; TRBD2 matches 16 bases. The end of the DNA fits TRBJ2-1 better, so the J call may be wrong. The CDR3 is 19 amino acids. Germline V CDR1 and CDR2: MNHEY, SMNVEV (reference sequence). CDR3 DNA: TGTGCCAGCAAAACCGGGACTAGCGGGGGGGCGAGCTCCCACAATGAGCAGTTCTTC. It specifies CASKTGTSGGASSHNEQFF.

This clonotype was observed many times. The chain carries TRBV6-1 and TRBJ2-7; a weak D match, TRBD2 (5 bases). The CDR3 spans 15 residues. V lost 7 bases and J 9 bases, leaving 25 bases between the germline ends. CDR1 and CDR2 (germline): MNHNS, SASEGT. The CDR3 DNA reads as TGTGCCAGCACCACACGAGGCGGGCGAGCGATAACGCAGTACTTC. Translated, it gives CASTTRGGRAITQYF.

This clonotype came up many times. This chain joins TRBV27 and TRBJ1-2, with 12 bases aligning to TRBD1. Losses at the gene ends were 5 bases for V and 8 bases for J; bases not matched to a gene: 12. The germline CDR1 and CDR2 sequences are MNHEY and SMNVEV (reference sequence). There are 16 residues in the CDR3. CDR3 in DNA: TGTGCCAGCAGTGTAACCGGGACAGGGGGCCTCCTCGGCTACACCTTC. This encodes CASSVTGTGGLLGYTF.

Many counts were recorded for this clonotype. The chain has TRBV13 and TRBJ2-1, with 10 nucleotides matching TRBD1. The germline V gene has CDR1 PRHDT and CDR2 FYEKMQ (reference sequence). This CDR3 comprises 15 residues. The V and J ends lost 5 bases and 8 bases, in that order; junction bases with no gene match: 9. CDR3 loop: CASSPGQGMIHEQFF. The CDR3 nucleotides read TGTGCCAGCAGCCCGGGACAGGGGATGATCCATGAGCAGTTCTTC.

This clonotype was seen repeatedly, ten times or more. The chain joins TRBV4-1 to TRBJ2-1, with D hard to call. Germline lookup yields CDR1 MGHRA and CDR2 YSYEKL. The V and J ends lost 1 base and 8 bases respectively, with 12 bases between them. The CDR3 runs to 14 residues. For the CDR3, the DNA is TGCGCCAGCAGCCAAGTGGGCAACCTCGATGAGCAGTTCTTC. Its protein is CASSQVGNLDEQFF.

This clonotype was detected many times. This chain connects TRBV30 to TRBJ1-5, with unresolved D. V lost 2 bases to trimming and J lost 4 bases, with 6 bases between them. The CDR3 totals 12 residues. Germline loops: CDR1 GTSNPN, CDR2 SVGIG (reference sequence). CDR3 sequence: CAWSRQNQPQHF. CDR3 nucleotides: TGTGCCTGGAGTCGACAAAATCAGCCCCAGCATTTT.

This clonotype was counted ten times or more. CDR3 in amino acids: CASSPTLGEINYEQYF. As DNA, the CDR3 is TGTGCCAGCAGTCCTACTTTGGGGGAAATTAACTATGAGCAGTACTTC. The chain combines TRBV27 with TRBJ2-7, with D perhaps TRBD1 or TRBD2 (5 bases each). The CDR3 sequence is 16 residues long. V shed 5 bases and J shed 7 bases, with 24 bases lying between them. Looked up from germline, CDR1 is MNHEY and CDR2 is SMNVEV (reference sequence).

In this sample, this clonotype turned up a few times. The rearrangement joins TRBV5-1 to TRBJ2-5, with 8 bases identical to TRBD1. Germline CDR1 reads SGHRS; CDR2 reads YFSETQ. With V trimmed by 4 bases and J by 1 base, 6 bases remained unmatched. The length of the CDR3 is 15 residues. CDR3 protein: CASSHRDRTQETQYF. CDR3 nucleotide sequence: TGCGCCAGCAGCCACCGGGACAGGACCCAAGAGACCCAGTACTTC. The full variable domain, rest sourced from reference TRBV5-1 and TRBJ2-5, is KAGVTQTPRYLIKTRGQQVTLSCSPISGHRSVSWYQQTPGQGLQFLFEYFSETQRNKGNFPGRFSGRQFSNSRSEMNVSTLELGDSALYLCASSHRDRTQETQYFGPGTRLLVL.

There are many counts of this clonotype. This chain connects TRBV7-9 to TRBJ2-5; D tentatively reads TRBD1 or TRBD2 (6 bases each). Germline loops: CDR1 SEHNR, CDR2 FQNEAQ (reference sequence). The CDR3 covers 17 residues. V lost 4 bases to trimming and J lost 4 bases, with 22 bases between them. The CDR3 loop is CASSSPMGGRLTETQYF. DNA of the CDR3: TGTGCCAGCAGCTCCCCCATGGGGGGCCGCCTAACAGAGACCCAGTACTTC.

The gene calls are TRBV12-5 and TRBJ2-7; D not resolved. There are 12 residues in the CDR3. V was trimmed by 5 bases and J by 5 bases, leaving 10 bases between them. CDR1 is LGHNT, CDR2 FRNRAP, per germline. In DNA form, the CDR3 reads TGTGCTAGTGGTCCAGATATCCACGAGCAGTACTTC. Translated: CASGPDIHEQYF. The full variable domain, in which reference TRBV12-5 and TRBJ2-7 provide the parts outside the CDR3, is DARVTQTPRHKVTEMGQEVTMRCQPILGHNTVFWYRQTMMQGLELLAYFRNRAPLDDSGMPKDRFSAEMPDATLATLKIQPSEPRDSAVYFCASGPDIHEQYFGPGTRLTVT.

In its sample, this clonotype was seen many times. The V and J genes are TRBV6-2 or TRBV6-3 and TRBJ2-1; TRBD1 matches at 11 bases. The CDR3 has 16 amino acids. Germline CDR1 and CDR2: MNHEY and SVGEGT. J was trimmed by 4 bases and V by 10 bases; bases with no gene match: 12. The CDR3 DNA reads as TGTGCCACCGAGGAGCCGGGACAGGGGGTATACAATGAGCAGTTCTTC. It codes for CATEEPGQGVYNEQFF.